The 31 T cell receptor beta chains reported below all come from one sample, sequenced in a study of STAT5B mutations in CD4+ large granular lymphocyte leukemia. The data were produced by immunoSEQ multiplex PCR, yet TCRdb's version contains in-frame clones alone and is incomplete. The sample lists over 20,000 clones, about four fifths occurring once. Material for sequencing was CD4+ T cells from blood buffy coats. These receptors came from a human donor in good health.

To note about this clone: One end of the junction varies from germline; a read error may be responsible. The rearrangement links TRBV10-1 to TRBJ2-5, with 8 bases identical to TRBD2. CDR1 and CDR2 from the germline V gene are WNHNN and SYGVQD (reference sequence). The CDR3 covers 11 residues. CDR3 residues: CASSSGEIQYF. Written as DNA, the CDR3 is TGCGCCAGTAGTAGCGGGGAGATCCAGTACTTC.

The chain carries TRBV7-9 and TRBJ1-5, with TRBD1 as a possible D gene (6 bases). This CDR3 has 19 residues. Germline V lookup: CDR1 SEHNR, CDR2 FQNEAQ (reference sequence). V gave up 5 bases and J gave up 2 bases, with 25 bases separating them. This chain's CDR3 is CASSPGGFSRGLGNQPQHF. CDR3 in DNA: TGTGCCAGCAGCCCAGGAGGGTTCAGCAGGGGATTAGGCAATCAGCCCCAGCATTTT.

V gene TRBV11-3 combines with J gene TRBJ2-7; D ambiguous. The V gene's germline CDR1 is SGHNT and CDR2 YENEEA. The CDR3 has 11 amino acids. V dropped 5 bases and J dropped 3 bases, with 5 bases sitting between them. The CDR3 region has the DNA TGTGCCAGCAGCATCATCTACGAGCAGTACTTC. Translation: CASSIIYEQYF.

This clone was detected only a few times. The genes are TRBV28 and TRBJ2-1, with D possibly being TRBD1 or TRBD2 (6 bases each). Trimming removed 2 bases at V and 6 bases at J, with 14 bases between. CDR1 is MDHEN and CDR2 is SYDVKM in the germline V gene. The CDR3 contains 15 residues. The CDR3 sequence is CASSLPPGAGNEQFF. DNA of the CDR3: TGTGCCAGCAGTTTACCCCCGGGGGCGGGCAATGAGCAGTTCTTC.

This rearrangement joins TRBV7-9 to TRBJ2-3; D might be TRBD2 (6 bases). CDR1 is SEHNR and CDR2 is FQNEAQ in the germline V gene (reference sequence). The CDR3 contains 16 residues. V shed 5 bases and J shed 2 bases, with 17 bases lying between them. CDR3 sequence (DNA): TGTGCCAGCAGCCCCCCGGCGGGACCTACCACAGATACGCAGTATTTT. Translation gives CASSPPAGPTTDTQYF.

The chain has TRBV9 and TRBJ2-1; the D call may be TRBD1 or TRBD2 (6 bases each). CDR3 size: 16 residues. The germline V and J ends were trimmed by 0 bases and 2 bases, with 12 bases remaining between them. Germline loops: CDR1 SGDLS, CDR2 YYNGEE. The CDR3 region is CASSVGGRGAYNEQFF. The CDR3 nucleotides read TGTGCCAGCAGCGTAGGGGGGCGGGGCGCCTACAATGAGCAGTTCTTC.

Here the CDR3 DNA reads TGTGCCAGCAGAACAACCGGAGAAGGGGTACTCGAGCAGTACGTC. Translation gives CASRTTGEGVLEQYV. The V call is TRBV28, the J call TRBJ2-7; possible D gene TRBD1, 5 bases. Germline loops: CDR1 MDHEN, CDR2 SYDVKM. This CDR3 is 15 amino acids long. Trimming removed 6 bases from V and 6 bases from J, with 21 bases in between.

The V gene is TRBV4-1, the J gene TRBJ1-5, with a weak D call TRBD1 (5 bases). The CDR3 loop spans 15 amino acids. Germline values: CDR1 MGHRA, CDR2 YSYEKL. Trimming cost V 4 bases and J 1 base, with 11 bases left between them. This CDR3 is CASSPSRGSNQPQHF. DNA for the CDR3: TGCGCCAGCAGCCCGTCGCGGGGGAGCAATCAGCCCCAGCATTTT.

This chain connects TRBV5-5 to TRBJ2-1; D unclear. This CDR3 region has 12 residues. Germline lookup yields CDR1 SGHKS and CDR2 YYEKEE (reference sequence). V was trimmed by 4 bases and J by 7 bases, leaving 9 bases between them. CDR3 in amino acids: CASSPGLNEQFF. The CDR3 DNA reads TGTGCCAGCAGCCCGGGTTTGAATGAGCAGTTCTTC.

This clone was seen once. This chain joins TRBV10-3 and TRBJ2-1; the D gene could be TRBD1 or TRBD2 (5 bases each). Trimming took off 0 bases at V and 5 bases at J, with 17 bases between the two ends. CDR3 length: 17 amino acids. CDR1 and CDR2 (germline): ENHRY, SYGVKD. CDR3 amino acids: CAISESIAGNGNNEQFF. The CDR3 DNA reads as TGTGCCATCAGTGAGTCGATCGCAGGGAACGGGAACAATGAGCAGTTCTTC.

The chain combines TRBV2 with TRBJ1-5; TRBD1 matches at 7 bases. The junction had 8 bases not matched to a gene; V was cut back by 5 bases and J by 7 bases. The CDR3 totals 14 residues. CDR1 is SNHLY and CDR2 is FYNNEI in the germline V gene. CDR3 nucleotide sequence: TGTGCCAGCAGTCCTGACAGGGCAGACCAGCCCCAGCATTTT. As protein: CASSPDRADQPQHF. Variable domain in full (rest from reference TRBV2 and TRBJ1-5): EPEVTQTPSHQVTQMGQEVILRCVPISNHLYFYWYRQILGQKVEFLVSFYNNEISEKSEIFDDQFSVERPDGSNFTLKIRSTKLEDSAMYFCASSPDRADQPQHFGDGTRLSIL.

This clone was picked up one time. This sequence joins TRBV7-8 and TRBJ1-5; D call uncertain. The CDR3 extends over 14 amino acids. From germline, CDR1 is SGHVS and CDR2 FQNEAQ. V lost 2 bases and J 3 bases, leaving 8 bases between the germline ends. The CDR3 protein is CASSLSQNNQPQHF. In DNA, the CDR3 is TGTGCCAGCAGCTTAAGCCAGAACAATCAGCCCCAGCATTTT.

The V and J genes are TRBV7-2 and TRBJ2-1; 9 bases agree with TRBD2. Trimming cost V 4 bases and J 0 bases; bases outside gene matches: 4. CDR3 length equals 16 residues. The germline gives CDR1 SGHTA, CDR2 FQGNSA. CDR3 amino acids: CASSWTSDSSYNEQFF. CDR3 in DNA: TGTGCCAGCAGCTGGACTAGCGACAGCTCCTACAATGAGCAGTTCTTC.

This chain links TRBV29-1 with TRBJ2-7, with a weak D call TRBD2 (5 bases). Looked up from germline, CDR1 is SQVTM and CDR2 is ANQGSEA. This CDR3 is built from 15 residues. V dropped 4 bases and J dropped 2 bases, with 18 bases sitting between them. The CDR3 sequence is CSVGIPAGGTYEQYF. The CDR3 DNA is TGCAGCGTTGGGATTCCGGCGGGCGGAACCTACGAGCAGTACTTC.

V usage is TRBV7-2 and J usage is TRBJ2-5; TRBD1 might be the D (6 bases). V dropped 5 bases and J dropped 5 bases, with 15 bases sitting between them. Germline CDR1 reads SGHTA; CDR2 reads FQGNSA. This CDR3 spans 14 amino acids. The CDR3 sequence: CASSRLGGGETQYF. The CDR3, as DNA: TGTGCCAGCAGCCGCCTTGGGGGCGGGGAGACCCAGTACTTC.

The rearrangement joins TRBV28 to TRBJ2-5; D remains ambiguous. This CDR3 region has 13 residues. Germline CDR1 MDHEN, CDR2 SYDVKM. Trimming shortened V by 4 bases and J by 5 bases, and 11 bases separated the two germline ends. The CDR3 region has the DNA TGTGCCAGCAGTTCTTCCCCAAGTGAGACCCAGTACTTC. Its translation is CASSSSPSETQYF.

This clone has only one observation. The V and J genes are TRBV5-1 and TRBJ2-7; 8 bases agree with TRBD2. This CDR3 contains 13 residues. With 7 bases clipped from V and 9 bases from J, the junction kept 12 bases outside the gene matches. Germline loops: CDR1 SGHRS, CDR2 YFSETQ. The CDR3 coding sequence is TGCGCCAGCCGGGAAGCGGGAGCCTCGGGGCAGTACTTC. Protein product: CASREAGASGQYF.

The gene calls are TRBV30 and TRBJ2-7; D not resolved. Per the germline V gene, CDR1 is GTSNPN and CDR2 is SVGIG (reference sequence). Trimming stripped 0 bases from V and 4 bases from J, with 10 bases between. The CDR3 totals 13 residues. The CDR3 DNA follows: TGTGCCTGGAGTGTATTTCACGGTTACGAGCAGTACTTC. Its translation: CAWSVFHGYEQYF.

This chain joins TRBV10-3 and TRBJ1-1; the D gene is possibly TRBD1 (6 bases). V lost 2 bases and J lost 10, with 11 bases in between. CDR1 and CDR2 (germline): ENHRY, SYGVKD. CDR3 size: 12 residues. The CDR3 nucleotides are TGTGCCATCAGTGAGAGGGGGTTGGTAGCTTTCTTT. Amino acid sequence: CAISERGLVAFF.

This clone was observed once. The rearrangement uses TRBV2 and TRBJ2-7, with 8 bases that match TRBD1. Looked up from germline, CDR1 is SNHLY and CDR2 is FYNNEI. The CDR3 is 13 amino acids. V shed 3 bases and J 5 bases; nucleotides not matched to a gene: 3. This CDR3 is CASSEQQGDEQYF. The CDR3 coding sequence is TGTGCCAGCAGTGAGCAACAGGGGGACGAGCAGTACTTC.

The J gene is TRBJ2-5, the V gene TRBV18; 9 bases fit TRBD2. The CDR3 extends over 15 amino acids. The ends lost 4 bases at V and 2 bases at J; junction bases unmatched: 5. CDR1 and CDR2 from the germline V gene are KGHSH and LQKENI. Written as DNA, the CDR3 is TGTGCCAGCTCACTGTCGCGGGGGGGTCAAGAGACCCAGTACTTC. This translates into CASSLSRGGQETQYF.

This clone was recorded only once. This sequence joins TRBV9 and TRBJ1-1; D call uncertain. Germline assignment: CDR1 SGDLS and CDR2 YYNGEE. V was clipped by 0 bases and J by 0 bases, with 15 bases between them. This CDR3 region has 17 residues. CDR3 protein: CASSVEDGPIMNTEAFF. The CDR3 bases are TGTGCCAGCAGCGTAGAAGACGGTCCGATTATGAACACTGAAGCTTTCTTT.

The CDR3: CASSFYPGTGDGYTF. The CDR3 DNA follows: TGTGCCAGCAGTTTCTACCCCGGGACAGGGGACGGCTACACCTTC. The rearrangement joins TRBV27 to TRBJ1-2; TRBD1 matches at 10 bases. Trimming took 3 bases from V and 8 from J; bases not matched to a gene: 9. This CDR3 contains 15 residues. Germline V CDR1 and CDR2: MNHEY, SMNVEV (reference sequence).

The gene calls are TRBV27 and TRBJ2-3; 7 bases align to TRBD1. This CDR3 is 13 amino acids long. In germline, CDR1 is MNHEY, CDR2 SMNVEV (reference sequence). After removal of 5 bases from V and 3 bases from J, the junction contained 2 bases not matched to a gene. CDR3 sequence: CASSNRGTDTQYF. CDR3 DNA: TGTGCCAGCAGTAACAGGGGAACAGATACGCAGTATTTT.

V is TRBV6-5 and J is TRBJ1-2; 9 nucleotides agree with TRBD1. V gave up 10 bases and J gave up 8 bases; unmatched junction bases: 11. Germline V gene data show CDR1 as MNHEY and CDR2 as SVGAGI. The CDR3 has 13 amino acids. The chain's CDR3 is CATFQMTGGGYTF. As DNA, the CDR3 is TGTGCCACCTTCCAAATGACAGGGGGGGGCTACACCTTC.

The CDR3 protein is CASRGAEILGLAFF. The CDR3 DNA reads as TGTGCCAGCAGAGGGGCGGAGATCCTAGGGTTAGCTTTCTTT. This rearrangement joins TRBV6-5 to TRBJ1-1; perhaps TRBD1 as D (5 bases). Germline V gives CDR1 MNHEY, CDR2 SVGAGI. The CDR3 runs to 14 residues. The V and J ends lost 6 bases and 10 bases respectively, with 21 bases between them.

The chain couples TRBV7-6 to TRBJ2-3; D remains unclear. The germline V gene has CDR1 SGHVS and CDR2 FNYEAQ. V shed 4 bases and J shed 0 bases, with 5 bases lying between them. This CDR3 has 13 residues. CDR3 amino acids: CASSSPSTDTQYF. The CDR3 nucleotides are TGTGCCAGCAGCTCTCCCAGCACAGATACGCAGTATTTT.

The gene calls are TRBV27 and TRBJ1-2; weak D call: TRBD1 (5 bases). From germline, CDR1 is MNHEY and CDR2 SMNVEV (reference sequence). The CDR3 consists of 14 residues. V was pared by 3 bases and J by 6 bases, with 14 bases between. The CDR3 sequence: CASSFNVGTNGYTF. In nucleotides, the CDR3 is TGTGCCAGCAGTTTCAATGTGGGGACGAATGGCTACACCTTC.

V gene TRBV5-4 combines with J gene TRBJ2-7, with 15 positions matching TRBD2. V lost 4 bases and J lost 2; bases outside the gene matches: 7. The CDR3 runs to 17 residues. Germline CDR1 SGHNT, CDR2 YYREEE (reference sequence). CDR3 bases: TGTGCCAGCAGCGGGACTAGCGGGGGGCCTTCCGCCTACGAGCAGTACTTC. Its protein product is CASSGTSGGPSAYEQYF.

This clone showed up just a few times. The chain has TRBV19 and TRBJ2-6, with D tentatively TRBD1 (6 bases). Germline-derived CDR1 and CDR2 are LNHDA and SQIVND (reference sequence). The CDR3 runs 15 residues. V lost 2 bases, J lost 2 bases, and 7 bases lay in between. The CDR3 is CASSIWGPGANVLTF. The CDR3, as DNA: TGTGCCAGTAGTATATGGGGGCCTGGGGCCAACGTCCTGACTTTC.

This chain connects TRBV4-1 to TRBJ2-3; 14 nucleotides align to TRBD2. The germline V gene encodes CDR1 MGHRA and CDR2 YSYEKL. V dropped 0 bases and J dropped 1; count of bases not matched to a gene: 6. The CDR3 extends over 19 amino acids. The CDR3 sequence: CASSQDPGLAGVGTDTQYF. Written as DNA, the CDR3 is TGCGCCAGCAGCCAAGATCCGGGACTAGCGGGAGTAGGCACAGATACGCAGTATTTT.